The TCR beta chain under discussion was sequenced for a study of shared clonotypes between healthy human individuals. The trim removed 6 bases at V and 6 bases at J, leaving 10 bases unmatched. The CDR3 is 14 amino acids. Germline V lookup: CDR1 SGHRS, CDR2 YFSETQ. General observations from the study: Since donors were few, the genetic and exposure-history diversity represented was limited. What rarefaction showed was incomplete sorted-subset sequencing despite large depth. Only blood was sampled, and tissue TCR repertoires likely differ from blood ones.

Data came from immunoSEQ multiplex PCR; TCRdb stores just in-frame clones and leaves some out. This sample has just over 2,000,000 clones; 85% to 95% occur once, and the top ten carry 0.1% to 0.15%. With regard to this clone: Its cognate antigen is unknown.

The clonotype was recovered from a man between 18 and 35 years old in good health. The chain couples TRBV5-1 to TRBJ1-1, with TRBD1 identical over 8 bases. The sample taken for sequencing was naive CD4+ T cells sorted from blood. Sample subset: CD45RA+ positively selected. This chain's CDR3 is CASTVQGGIAEAFF. The CDR3, as DNA: TGCGCCAGCACCGTACAGGGGGGGATCGCTGAAGCTTTCTTT.